Shown below are 3 T cell receptor beta chains from a single sample sequenced in a study of a mutant IDH1 vaccine in newly diagnosed glioma. Time point meaning: week 47, end of study. Topical imiquimod was applied with each vaccine dose, which held 300 ug of mutant IDH1 20-mer peptide. Here immunoSEQ multiplex PCR was the method, and the copy in TCRdb shows in-frame clones only, minus some. Here the sample spans tens of thousands of clones, roughly 83% being singletons. The antigens of these receptors remain unknown. Sequencing was performed on PBMCs, taken from a glioma patient whose treatment included an IDH1 peptide vaccine. The source of these receptors is a woman in her twenties or thirties with glioma. Some clones in this sample may be carry-over from other donors' samples.

The CDR3 DNA is TGTGCCAGCAGAGAAGTCTACATCCCTCAGGGTGAAGCTTTCTTT. Residues: CASREVYIPQGEAFF. The chain employs TRBV6-6 and TRBJ1-1, with D tentatively TRBD1 (5 bases). Trimming removed 6 bases at V and 7 bases at J, with 21 bases between. The CDR3 is 15 residues long. Germline CDR1 and CDR2: MNHNY and SVGAGI (reference sequence).

The genes are TRBV6-1 and TRBJ1-3; unclear D gene. The CDR3 consists of 14 residues. Germline CDR1 reads MNHNS; CDR2 reads SASEGT. CDR3 in amino acids: CASLPGNSGNTIYF. The CDR3, as DNA: TGTGCGAGCTTACCGGGGAACTCTGGAAACACCATATATTTT.

The chain has TRBV15 and TRBJ1-4; D is unclear. The V end was cut by 1 base, the J end by 7 bases, with 16 bases between. The CDR3 is made up of 16 amino acids. Germline lookup yields CDR1 LNHNV and CDR2 YYDKDF (reference sequence). CDR3 region: CATSRAGGRSGEKLFF. Written as DNA, the CDR3 is TGTGCCACCAGCAGAGCAGGTGGGAGGTCGGGTGAAAAACTGTTTTTT.